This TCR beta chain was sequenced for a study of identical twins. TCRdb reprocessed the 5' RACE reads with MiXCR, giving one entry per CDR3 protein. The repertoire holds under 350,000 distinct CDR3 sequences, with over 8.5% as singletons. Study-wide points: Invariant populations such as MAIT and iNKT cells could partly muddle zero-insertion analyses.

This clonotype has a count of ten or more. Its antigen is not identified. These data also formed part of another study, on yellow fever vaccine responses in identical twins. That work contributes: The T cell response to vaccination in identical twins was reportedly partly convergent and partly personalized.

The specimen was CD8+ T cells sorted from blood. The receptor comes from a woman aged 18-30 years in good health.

The CDR3 bases are TGCAGCGCTTCTCAGCGGGGCCACTACGAGCAGTACTTC. Its translation is CSASQRGHYEQYF. V gene TRBV29-1 combines with J gene TRBJ2-7, with 7 positions matching TRBD2. Germline V gene sequence: CDR1 SQVTM, CDR2 ANQGSEA. This CDR3 is 13 amino acids long. V lost 7 bases and J lost 3; bases outside the gene matches: 9.